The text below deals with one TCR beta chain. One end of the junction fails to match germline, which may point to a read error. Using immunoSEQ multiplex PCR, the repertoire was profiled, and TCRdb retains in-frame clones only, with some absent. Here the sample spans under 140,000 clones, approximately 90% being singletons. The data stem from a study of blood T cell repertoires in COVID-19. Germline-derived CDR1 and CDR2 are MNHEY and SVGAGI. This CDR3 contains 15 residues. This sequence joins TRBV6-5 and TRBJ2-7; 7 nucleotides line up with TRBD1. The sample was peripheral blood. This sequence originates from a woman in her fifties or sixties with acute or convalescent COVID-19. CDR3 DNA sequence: TGTGCCGGCAGTTACTCGAGACAGGGAATCTACGAGCAGTACTTC. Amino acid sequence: CAGSYSRQGIYEQYF.